This T cell receptor (beta chain) was obtained from a study of T cell changes during pregnancy in multiple sclerosis. The germline CDR1 and CDR2 sequences are SNHLY and FYNNEI. This CDR3 has 12 residues. The V and J ends lost 2 bases and 6 bases respectively, with 6 bases between them. The method was immunoSEQ multiplex PCR; TCRdb's version includes in-frame clones alone and lacks a portion of them. The sample comprises some 100,000 clones, 94% of which are singletons, and approximately 0.97% rests with the top ten. The rearrangement joins TRBV2 to TRBJ2-3, with D unclear. This sequence originates from a female donor with multiple sclerosis, enrolled in a pregnancy study. The sequenced sample was peripheral blood, obtained before pregnancy. In nucleotides, the CDR3 is TGTGCCAGCAGTGAACCGCGGGATACGCAGTATTTT. This translates into CASSEPRDTQYF.